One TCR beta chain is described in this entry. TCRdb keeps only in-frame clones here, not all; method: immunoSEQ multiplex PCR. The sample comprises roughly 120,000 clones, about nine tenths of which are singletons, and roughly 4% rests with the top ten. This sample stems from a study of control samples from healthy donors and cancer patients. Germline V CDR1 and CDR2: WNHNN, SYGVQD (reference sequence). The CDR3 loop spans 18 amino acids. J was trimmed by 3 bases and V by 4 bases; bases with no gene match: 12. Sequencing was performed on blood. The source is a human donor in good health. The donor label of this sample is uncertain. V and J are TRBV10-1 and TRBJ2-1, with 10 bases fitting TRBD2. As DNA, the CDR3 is TGCGCCAGCAGTGCGGGCTACGAGCGGGGGGGCTTCTACAATGAGCAGTTCTTC. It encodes CASSAGYERGGFYNEQFF.